Shown below are 17 T cell receptor beta chains from a single sample sequenced in a study. Using its own MiXCR run on the 5' RACE reads, TCRdb lists one record per CDR3 protein. The sample shows nearly 55,000 distinct CDR3 sequences, roughly a quarter of them seen only once. Sequencing was performed on tumor-infiltrating naive CD4+ T cells sorted from the breast tumor. Subset denoted: naive CD4+ T cells, CD4+CD45RA+CD25-. These receptors all stem from a female donor with breast cancer.

The sample holds many counts of this clonotype. The chain couples TRBV12-3 or TRBV12-4 to TRBJ2-1; 7 nucleotides align to TRBD2. This CDR3 is built from 16 residues. The V segment lost 2 bases and the J segment 0 bases; nucleotides outside the gene matches: 4. DNA for the CDR3: TGTGCCAGCAGTTTACTAGCGGCGAGCTCCTACAATGAGCAGTTCTTC. The encoded protein is CASSLLAASSYNEQFF.

This clonotype was found a few times. This chain uses TRBV7-9 with TRBJ1-5; D uncertain. The CDR3 has 15 amino acids. Germline-derived CDR1 and CDR2 are SEHNR and FQNEAQ (reference sequence). The V gene lost 1 base and the J gene lost 6 bases, with 13 bases spanning the gap. CDR3 protein: CASSLDGESGQPQHF. CDR3 DNA sequence: TGTGCCAGCAGCTTAGATGGGGAGTCGGGTCAGCCCCAGCATTTT.

This clonotype showed up just a few times. J is TRBJ2-3 and V is TRBV9; D gene unclear. CDR3 length: 12 amino acids. Germline V gives CDR1 SGDLS, CDR2 YYNGEE. V was pared by 2 bases and J by 0 bases, with 1 base between. The CDR3 DNA reads TGTGCCAGCAGCGTCAGCACAGATACGCAGTATTTT. It is translated as CASSVSTDTQYF.

This clonotype was observed a handful of times. The genes are TRBV5-1 and TRBJ2-1; 12 bases agree with TRBD1. The V and J ends lost 0 bases and 9 bases, in that order; junction bases with no gene match: 4. The CDR3 sequence is 15 residues long. From germline, CDR1 is SGHRS and CDR2 YFSETQ. The chain's CDR3 is CASSLGGQGAREQFF. The CDR3 bases are TGCGCCAGCAGCTTGGGGGGACAGGGGGCGCGTGAGCAGTTCTTC.

The V call is TRBV20-1, the J call TRBJ2-1, with 8 bases fitting TRBD2. There are 15 residues in the CDR3. V was pared by 4 bases and J by 2 bases, with 7 bases of the junction left unmatched. Germline CDR1 DFQATT, CDR2 SNEGSKA (reference sequence). CDR3 sequence (DNA): TGCAGTGCTAAAGTTGGTAGCGGGACCTACAATGAGCAGTTCTTC. Protein sequence: CSAKVGSGTYNEQFF.

This clonotype was detected only a few times. The CDR3 loop reads CASSQLNRGGQPQHF. CDR3 nucleotide sequence: TGTGCCAGCAGCCAACTAAACAGGGGAGGACAGCCCCAGCATTTT. The chain uses TRBV7-2 and TRBJ1-5; TRBD1 agrees at 7 bases. V gave up 5 bases and J gave up 7 bases; unmatched junction bases: 11. The CDR3 has 15 amino acids. Germline V gene sequence: CDR1 SGHTA, CDR2 FQGNSA. Using reference TRBV7-2 and TRBJ1-5 for the parts outside the CDR3, the full variable domain is GAGVSQSPSNKVTEKGKDVELRCDPISGHTALYWYRQSLGQGLEFLIYFQGNSAPDKSGLPSDRFSAERTGGSVSTLTIQRTQQEDSAVYLCASSQLNRGGQPQHFGDGTRLSIL.

This clonotype has a handful of counts. This rearrangement joins TRBV11-3 to TRBJ2-1; possibly TRBD2 for D (5 bases). The CDR3 runs to 15 residues. Germline V gene lookup returns CDR1 SGHNT and CDR2 YENEEA. The V end was cut by 5 bases, the J end by 6 bases, with 17 bases between. CDR3 residues: CASSPGRIGGNEQFF. CDR3 coding DNA: TGTGCCAGCAGCCCCGGCAGGATCGGAGGCAATGAGCAGTTCTTC. Full variable domain (rest looked up from reference TRBV11-3 and TRBJ2-1): EAGVVQSPRYKIIEKKQPVAFWCNPISGHNTLYWYLQNLGQGPELLIRYENEEAVDDSQLPKDRFSAERLKGVDSTLKIQPAELGDSAVYLCASSPGRIGGNEQFFGPGTRLTVL.

The table lists this clonotype with many counts. The J gene is TRBJ2-5, the V gene TRBV20-1; TRBD2 aligns across 7 bases. The CDR3 consists of 15 residues. Looked up from germline, CDR1 is DFQATT and CDR2 is SNEGSKA (reference sequence). Unmatched junction bases numbered 12, after V lost 6 bases and J lost 2 bases. CDR3 sequence (DNA): TGCAGTGCAGGAAGGCTAGCGGAGACACAAGAGACCCAGTACTTC. Translation gives CSAGRLAETQETQYF.

The V gene is TRBV12-3 or TRBV12-4, the J gene TRBJ1-4, with a weak D call TRBD1 (5 bases). Trimming took off 4 bases at V and 5 bases at J, with 11 bases between the two ends. CDR3 length: 14 amino acids. CDR3 coding DNA: TGTGCCAGCAGTTCGGGGGTGGCCAATGAAAAACTGTTTTTT. Amino acids: CASSSGVANEKLFF.

This clonotype has ten or more counts. The chain couples TRBV4-1 to TRBJ2-7; D possibly corresponds to TRBD2 (6 bases). The CDR3 is 14 residues long. Germline V gives CDR1 MGHRA, CDR2 YSYEKL. The V end lost 6 bases, the J end lost 4 bases, and 16 bases lay between the germline ends. CDR3 coding DNA: TGCGCCAGCAGAGGACGAACGGAGGGGTACGAGCAGTACTTC. It translates to CASRGRTEGYEQYF.

This clonotype has only a few counts. Possible read error: a much larger clone is one base away. This chain connects TRBV11-2 to TRBJ2-3, with a tentative D call TRBD2 (6 bases). This CDR3 has 15 residues. Germline-derived CDR1 and CDR2 are SGHAT and FQNNGV. The CDR3 DNA reads TGTGCCTGCAGCTTATCTCCGGGAGAGGCAGATACGCAGTATTTT. It specifies CACSLSPGEADTQYF.

This chain links TRBV7-2 with TRBJ1-2; D remains unclear. CDR3 length: 14 residues. Germline loops: CDR1 SGHTA, CDR2 FQGNSA. The V gene lost 2 bases and the J gene lost 0 bases, with 7 bases spanning the gap. CDR3 nucleotides: TGTGCCAGCAGCTTAAACAGAGCTAACTATGGCTACACCTTC. Its translation: CASSLNRANYGYTF. Supplemented by reference TRBV7-2 and TRBJ1-2, the full variable domain reads GAGVSQSPSNKVTEKGKDVELRCDPISGHTALYWYRQSLGQGLEFLIYFQGNSAPDKSGLPSDRFSAERTGGSVSTLTIQRTQQEDSAVYLCASSLNRANYGYTFGSGTRLTVV.

V usage is TRBV3-1 and J usage is TRBJ1-1; the match to TRBD1 covers 8 bases. V gave up 4 bases and J gave up 1 base; unmatched junction bases: 2. Germline CDR1 and CDR2: LGHDT and YNNKEL (reference sequence). The CDR3 contains 14 residues. CDR3 bases: TGTGCCAGCAGCCCCACAGGGGGGAACACTGAAGCTTTCTTT. This sequence encodes CASSPTGGNTEAFF.

Concerning this clonotype itself: Being one base from a much bigger clone, this may be a read error. V gene TRBV4-3 combines with J gene TRBJ2-7; 8 bases agree with TRBD2. Per the germline V gene, CDR1 is LGHNA and CDR2 is YSLEER. The CDR3 runs to 16 residues. The CDR3 spells CASSPTTEGLVTEQYF. As DNA, the CDR3 is TGTGCCAGCAGCCCCACCACGGAGGGACTAGTTACCGAGCAGTACTTC.

The sample holds a few counts of this clonotype. The chain combines TRBV7-8 with TRBJ2-1, with 15 nucleotides matching TRBD2. This CDR3 spans 20 amino acids. The V gene's germline CDR1 is SGHVS and CDR2 FQNEAQ. With 1 base clipped from V and 0 bases from J, the junction kept 7 bases outside the gene matches. CDR3 protein: CASSLEGLAGGRSSYNEQFF. Here the CDR3 DNA reads TGTGCCAGCAGCTTAGAGGGACTAGCGGGAGGTAGGAGCTCCTACAATGAGCAGTTCTTC.

The chain recombines TRBV4-3 with TRBJ1-1, with TRBD1 identical over 9 bases. The V segment lost 2 bases and the J segment 5 bases; nucleotides outside the gene matches: 9. From germline, CDR1 is LGHNA and CDR2 YSLEER. This CDR3 has 16 amino acids. CDR3: CASSQPDTGGRTEAFF. The CDR3 DNA follows: TGCGCCAGCAGCCAACCCGACACAGGGGGCCGTACTGAAGCTTTCTTT.

The chain couples TRBV24-1 to TRBJ2-4, with 14 bases matching TRBD2. Germline CDR1 and CDR2: KGHDR and SFDVKD. The V gene end was trimmed by 9 bases and the J gene end by 2 bases; junction bases not matched to a gene: 14. The CDR3 runs 19 residues. The CDR3 DNA follows: TGTGCCACCGGCTTGGGACTAGCGGGAGAGCTGAGGACCAAAAACATTCAGTACTTC. It encodes CATGLGLAGELRTKNIQYF.